The rows below give T cell receptor beta chains drawn from one sample of a study of control samples from healthy donors and cancer patients. Clones were sequenced by immunoSEQ multiplex PCR, and TCRdb holds only the in-frame ones, with some missing. The sample yields some 130,000 clones, roughly 90% seen once. Sequencing was carried out using blood. The source is a woman aged 45-59 years in good health. Each CDR3 is given with its conserved first and last residue. D genes are given only for firm matches. The size of a clone is reported for some rows only, either as once, few or many, or as a class for expanded clones.

V gene: TRBV2
J gene: TRBJ1-3
CDR3 length: 16
D gene: -
clone size: -
CDR3 protein: CASSDDSPSSGNTIYF
CDR3 DNA: TGTGCCAGCAGTGACGATTCCCCGAGCTCTGGAAACACCATATATTTT

V gene: TRBV5-4
J gene: TRBJ2-5
CDR3 length: 14
D gene: TRBD2
clone size: -
CDR3 protein: CATRLAGVVETQYF
CDR3 DNA: TGTGCCACTAGATTGGCGGGAGTGGTGGAGACCCAGTACTTC

V gene: TRBV5-1
J gene: TRBJ2-3
CDR3 length: 11
D gene: -
clone size: -
CDR3 protein: CAGSLEDTQYF
CDR3 DNA: TGCGCCGGCAGCTTGGAAGATACGCAGTATTTT

V gene: TRBV4-1
J gene: TRBJ2-1
CDR3 length: 15
D gene: TRBD2
clone size: -
CDR3 protein: CASSQGLAAYNEQFF
CDR3 DNA: TGCGCCAGCAGCCAAGGACTAGCGGCCTACAATGAGCAGTTCTTC

V gene: TRBV3-1/TRBV3-2
J gene: TRBJ2-3
CDR3 length: 18
D gene: TRBD2
clone size: -
CDR3 protein: CASSHARGLAGDTDTQYF
CDR3 DNA: TGTGCCAGCAGCCACGCTAGGGGACTAGCGGGGGACACAGATACGCAGTATTTT

V gene: TRBV13
J gene: TRBJ2-2
CDR3 length: 13
D gene: -
clone size: -
CDR3 protein: CASSSVRGGELFF
CDR3 DNA: TGTGCCAGCAGCTCCGTTAGGGGCGGGGAGCTGTTTTTT

V gene: TRBV7-9
J gene: TRBJ2-7
CDR3 length: 15
D gene: TRBD2
clone size: -
CDR3 protein: CASSALSGGAGEQYF
CDR3 DNA: TGTGCCAGCAGCGCTTTAAGCGGGGGGGCAGGCGAGCAGTACTTC

V gene: TRBV6-2/TRBV6-3
J gene: TRBJ2-3
CDR3 length: 17
D gene: TRBD2
clone size: -
CDR3 protein: CASSTSLGGGSTDTQYF
CDR3 DNA: TGTGCCAGCAGTACGTCTTTGGGGGGGGGAAGCACAGATACGCAGTATTTT

V gene: TRBV19
J gene: TRBJ2-2
CDR3 length: 17
D gene: -
clone size: -
CDR3 protein: CASSTSLASIITGELFF
CDR3 DNA: TGTGCCAGTAGTACCTCCCTCGCCTCTATCATCACCGGGGAGCTGTTTTTT

V gene: TRBV20-1
J gene: TRBJ2-1
CDR3 length: 11
D gene: -
clone size: -
CDR3 protein: CSAHFYNEQFF
CDR3 DNA: TGCAGTGCTCATTTCTACAATGAGCAGTTCTTC

V gene: TRBV3-1/TRBV3-2
J gene: TRBJ1-6
CDR3 length: 16
D gene: -
clone size: -
CDR3 protein: CASSHSLGVENSPLHF
CDR3 DNA: TGTGCCAGCAGCCACAGCCTCGGAGTAGAGAATTCACCCCTCCACTTT

V gene: TRBV28
J gene: TRBJ2-1
CDR3 length: 13
D gene: -
clone size: once
CDR3 protein: CAINGGSYNEQFF
CDR3 DNA: TGTGCCATCAACGGGGGCTCCTACAATGAGCAGTTCTTC

V gene: TRBV6-5
J gene: TRBJ1-6
CDR3 length: 13
D gene: -
clone size: once
CDR3 protein: CASRFRENSPLHF
CDR3 DNA: TGTGCCAGCAGGTTTAGGGAAAATTCACCCCTCCACTTT

V gene: TRBV27
J gene: TRBJ2-1
CDR3 length: 13
D gene: -
clone size: -
CDR3 protein: CASSLSSMNEQFF
CDR3 DNA: TGTGCCAGCAGTTTATCCAGCATGAATGAGCAGTTCTTC

V gene: TRBV3-1/TRBV3-2
J gene: TRBJ1-5
CDR3 length: 14
D gene: -
clone size: -
CDR3 protein: CASSQGRGAVPQHF
CDR3 DNA: TGTGCCAGCAGCCAAGGGCGCGGGGCAGTTCCCCAGCATTTT

V gene: TRBV3-1/TRBV3-2
J gene: TRBJ2-7
CDR3 length: 11
D gene: -
clone size: -
CDR3 protein: CASSQGGEQYF
CDR3 DNA: TGTGCCAGCAGCCAAGGAGGCGAGCAGTACTTC

V gene: TRBV10-3
J gene: TRBJ1-2
CDR3 length: 13
D gene: -
clone size: -
CDR3 protein: CAISGQGNYGYTF
CDR3 DNA: TGTGCCATCAGTGGGCAGGGAAACTATGGCTACACCTTC

V gene: TRBV18
J gene: TRBJ2-3
CDR3 length: 12
D gene: -
clone size: -
CDR3 protein: CASSLEGNTQYF
CDR3 DNA: TGTGCCAGCTCCCTGGAGGGCAATACGCAGTATTTT

V gene: TRBV27
J gene: TRBJ1-2
CDR3 length: 13
D gene: -
clone size: -
CDR3 protein: CASSPGRTYGYTF
CDR3 DNA: TGTGCCAGCAGTCCCGGACGGACCTATGGCTACACCTTC

V gene: TRBV20-1
J gene: TRBJ2-7
CDR3 length: 14
D gene: TRBD2
clone size: -
CDR3 protein: CSASLGTRGREQYF
CDR3 DNA: TGCAGTGCTAGTCTCGGGACTAGGGGCCGGGAGCAGTACTTC

V gene: TRBV7-2
J gene: TRBJ1-4
CDR3 length: 14
D gene: TRBD1
clone size: -
CDR3 protein: CASSSLDRAEKLFF
CDR3 DNA: TGTGCCAGCAGCTCATTGGACAGGGCTGAAAAACTGTTTTTT

V gene: TRBV6-5
J gene: TRBJ1-1
CDR3 length: 14
D gene: -
clone size: -
CDR3 protein: CASSTPGTNTEAFF
CDR3 DNA: TGTGCCAGCAGTACACCCGGGACGAACACTGAAGCTTTCTTT

V gene: TRBV3-1/TRBV3-2
J gene: TRBJ2-2
CDR3 length: 14
D gene: -
clone size: once
CDR3 protein: CASSQDGTSGELFF
CDR3 DNA: TGTGCCAGCAGCCAAGATGGTACTTCCGGGGAGCTGTTTTTT

V gene: TRBV2
J gene: TRBJ2-1
CDR3 length: 11
D gene: -
clone size: -
CDR3 protein: CASAYNNEQFF
CDR3 DNA: TGTGCCAGCGCCTATAACAATGAGCAGTTCTTC

V gene: TRBV30
J gene: TRBJ2-3
CDR3 length: 16
D gene: -
clone size: -
CDR3 protein: CAWRAGNRLLADTQYF
CDR3 DNA: TGTGCCTGGAGGGCCGGGAACCGACTCCTAGCAGATACGCAGTATTTT

V gene: TRBV7-9
J gene: TRBJ2-3
CDR3 length: 11
D gene: -
clone size: -
CDR3 protein: CAGGPTDTQYF
CDR3 DNA: TGTGCTGGCGGACCCACAGATACGCAGTATTTT

V gene: TRBV6-6
J gene: TRBJ2-1
CDR3 length: 16
D gene: TRBD1
clone size: -
CDR3 protein: CASSRPTGVLNNEQFF
CDR3 DNA: TGTGCCAGCAGTCGACCGACAGGGGTCCTTAACAATGAGCAGTTCTTC

V gene: TRBV5-1
J gene: TRBJ2-3
CDR3 length: 15
D gene: TRBD2
clone size: once
CDR3 protein: CASSLERGAPDTQYF
CDR3 DNA: TGCGCCAGCAGCTTGGAGCGGGGGGCCCCAGATACGCAGTATTTT

V gene: TRBV7-9
J gene: TRBJ2-2
CDR3 length: 15
D gene: -
clone size: -
CDR3 protein: CASSLRTGDTGELFF
CDR3 DNA: TGTGCCAGCAGCCTCCGGACGGGGGACACCGGGGAGCTGTTTTTT

V gene: TRBV19
J gene: TRBJ2-3
CDR3 length: 16
D gene: TRBD2
clone size: -
CDR3 protein: CASSIEASGGVDTQYF
CDR3 DNA: TGTGCCAGTAGTATAGAAGCTAGCGGGGGGGTAGATACGCAGTATTTT

V gene: TRBV19
J gene: TRBJ1-5
CDR3 length: 17
D gene: -
clone size: -
CDR3 protein: CASSPGGQGHGNQPQHF
CDR3 DNA: TGTGCCAGTAGTCCCGGGGGGCAGGGACATGGCAATCAGCCCCAGCATTTT

V gene: TRBV4-1
J gene: TRBJ1-3
CDR3 length: 18
D gene: -
clone size: -
CDR3 protein: CASRLRTVVDNSGNTIYF
CDR3 DNA: TGCGCCAGCCGCCTCCGGACTGTCGTGGATAATTCTGGAAACACCATATATTTT

V gene: TRBV20-1
J gene: TRBJ2-7
CDR3 length: 11
D gene: -
clone size: -
CDR3 protein: CSAQRTPMQYF
CDR3 DNA: TGCAGTGCACAAAGGACACCCATGCAGTACTTC

V gene: TRBV2
J gene: TRBJ1-4
CDR3 length: 15
D gene: -
clone size: -
CDR3 protein: CASSDRPRLREKLFF
CDR3 DNA: TGTGCCAGCAGTGACAGGCCCAGGCTGCGGGAAAAACTGTTTTTT

V gene: TRBV5-6
J gene: TRBJ1-5
CDR3 length: 13
D gene: -
clone size: once
CDR3 protein: CASSLQSNQPQHF
CDR3 DNA: TGTGCCAGCAGCTTGCAAAGCAATCAGCCCCAGCATTTT

V gene: TRBV4-1
J gene: TRBJ1-1
CDR3 length: 13
D gene: -
clone size: -
CDR3 protein: CASTPGPNTEAFF
CDR3 DNA: TGCGCCAGCACCCCGGGCCCGAACACTGAAGCTTTCTTT

V gene: TRBV13
J gene: TRBJ2-7
CDR3 length: 15
D gene: -
clone size: -
CDR3 protein: CASSLGRRDHYEQYF
CDR3 DNA: TGTGCCAGCAGCTTAGGCCGCAGGGATCACTACGAGCAGTACTTC

V gene: TRBV28
J gene: TRBJ2-7
CDR3 length: 15
D gene: -
clone size: -
CDR3 protein: CASSLGSVGSYEQYF
CDR3 DNA: TGTGCCAGCAGTTTGGGATCCGTCGGGTCCTACGAGCAGTACTTC

V gene: TRBV24-1
J gene: TRBJ1-6
CDR3 length: 19
D gene: -
clone size: -
CDR3 protein: CATSGDMLKASGAYSPLHF
CDR3 DNA: TGTGCCACCAGTGGGGACATGTTAAAGGCGAGCGGAGCATATTCACCCCTCCACTTT

V gene: TRBV7-9
J gene: TRBJ1-1
CDR3 length: 14
D gene: TRBD1
clone size: few
CDR3 protein: CASSRRDRVSEAFF
CDR3 DNA: TGTGCCAGCAGCCGCCGGGACAGGGTTTCTGAAGCTTTCTTT

V gene: TRBV5-1
J gene: TRBJ1-2
CDR3 length: 15
D gene: -
clone size: -
CDR3 protein: CASSLVGGLDYGYTF
CDR3 DNA: TGCGCCAGCAGCTTGGTTGGGGGTCTCGACTATGGCTACACCTTC

V gene: TRBV6-5
J gene: TRBJ1-3
CDR3 length: 14
D gene: -
clone size: -
CDR3 protein: CASRREPSGNTIYF
CDR3 DNA: TGTGCCAGCCGGAGGGAGCCCTCTGGAAACACCATATATTTT

V gene: TRBV5-1
J gene: TRBJ2-3
CDR3 length: 13
D gene: -
clone size: -
CDR3 protein: CASSSPGTDTQYF
CDR3 DNA: TGCGCCAGCAGCTCCCCGGGAACAGATACGCAGTATTTT

V gene: TRBV7-8
J gene: TRBJ2-7
CDR3 length: 13
D gene: TRBD2
clone size: -
CDR3 protein: CASSLDHGGEQYF
CDR3 DNA: TGTGCCAGCAGCTTAGACCACGGGGGGGAGCAGTACTTC

V gene: TRBV12-5
J gene: TRBJ1-2
CDR3 length: 13
D gene: -
clone size: -
CDR3 protein: CASGSRVSAGYTF
CDR3 DNA: TGTGCTAGTGGTTCCCGGGTCTCGGCGGGCTACACCTTC

V gene: TRBV29-1
J gene: TRBJ1-4
CDR3 length: 12
D gene: TRBD1
clone size: -
CDR3 protein: CSGGTGSEKLFF
CDR3 DNA: TGCAGCGGTGGGACAGGTAGCGAAAAACTGTTTTTT

V gene: TRBV5-1
J gene: TRBJ1-2
CDR3 length: 15
D gene: -
clone size: -
CDR3 protein: CASSSMGLTNYGYTF
CDR3 DNA: TGCGCCAGCAGCTCGATGGGACTTACTAACTATGGCTACACCTTC

V gene: TRBV4-1
J gene: TRBJ1-1
CDR3 length: 15
D gene: -
clone size: -
CDR3 protein: CASSPLPGGRTEAFF
CDR3 DNA: TGCGCCAGCAGCCCACTCCCCGGGGGGAGGACTGAAGCTTTCTTT

V gene: TRBV6-5
J gene: TRBJ2-5
CDR3 length: 12
D gene: -
clone size: -
CDR3 protein: CASSIDPKTQYF
CDR3 DNA: TGTGCCAGCAGTATAGACCCCAAGACCCAGTACTTC